This record looks at one T cell receptor beta chain sequence and its context. Its antigen is as yet unknown. This sample is drawn from a study of cytomegalovirus exposure and HLA in healthy donors. A multiplex PCR was run with 60 Vbeta primers and 13 Jbeta primers. Clones were sequenced by immunoSEQ multiplex PCR, and TCRdb holds only the in-frame ones, with some missing. The sample contains 150,000 to 180,000 clones, under 80% of which appear only once. Study-wide results and caveats: Analysis was performed later, and it showed HLA-associated TCR beta chains to be more clonally expanded than equally common others. Three CMV-associated chains proved CMV antigen-specific in vitro.

The V gene's germline CDR1 is KGHSH and CDR2 LQKENI. The CDR3 covers 15 residues. Deletions cut 5 bases from V and 7 bases from J, with 17 bases between. This sequence originates from a young man in good health and CMV-seronegative. This rearrangement joins TRBV18 to TRBJ1-4; TRBD1 might be the D (5 bases). Sequencing was performed on PBMCs. The CDR3 protein is CASSSQGTGGEKLFF. CDR3 nucleotide sequence: TGTGCCAGCTCAAGTCAGGGAACGGGAGGTGAAAAACTGTTTTTT.